The clone carrying this TCR beta chain was seen only a few times. This CDR3 spans 15 amino acids. V gave up 2 bases and J gave up 4 bases; unmatched junction bases: 0. Germline V lookup: CDR1 MDHEN, CDR2 SYDVKM. This sample is drawn from a study of blood T cell repertoires in COVID-19. Study as a whole: Collection of acute and convalescent COVID-19 samples took place in the United States, Italy and Spain.

Sequencing was performed with immunoSEQ multiplex PCR; in TCRdb, only in-frame clones are kept and a portion is missing. The sample shows 250,000 or so clones, around 82% of them seen only once. J is TRBJ1-6 and V is TRBV28, with 9 bases identical to TRBD1. The sequence was obtained from a woman in her seventies with acute or convalescent COVID-19. Material for sequencing was peripheral blood. For the CDR3, the DNA is TGTGCCAGCAGTTTAGACAGGGGGTATAATTCACCCCTCCACTTT. The encoded protein is CASSLDRGYNSPLHF.